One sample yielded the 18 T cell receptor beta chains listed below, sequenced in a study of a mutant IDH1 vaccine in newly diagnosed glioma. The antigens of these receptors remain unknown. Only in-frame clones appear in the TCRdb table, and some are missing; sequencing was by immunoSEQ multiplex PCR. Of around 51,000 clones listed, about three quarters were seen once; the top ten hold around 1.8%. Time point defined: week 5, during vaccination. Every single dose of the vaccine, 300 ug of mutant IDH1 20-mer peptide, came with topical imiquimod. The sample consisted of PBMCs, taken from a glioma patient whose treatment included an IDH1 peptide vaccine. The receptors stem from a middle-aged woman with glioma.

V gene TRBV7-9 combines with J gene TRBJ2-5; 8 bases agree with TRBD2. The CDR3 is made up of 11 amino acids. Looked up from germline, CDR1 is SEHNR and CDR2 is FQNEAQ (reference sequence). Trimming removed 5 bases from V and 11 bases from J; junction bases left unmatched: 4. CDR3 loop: CASSTGGAQYF. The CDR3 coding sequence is TGTGCCAGCAGCACCGGGGGGGCTCAGTACTTC.

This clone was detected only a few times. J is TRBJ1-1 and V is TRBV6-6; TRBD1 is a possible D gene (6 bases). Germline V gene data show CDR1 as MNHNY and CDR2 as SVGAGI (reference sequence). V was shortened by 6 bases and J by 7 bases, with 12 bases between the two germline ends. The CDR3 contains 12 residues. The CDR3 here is CASRSGTSEAFF. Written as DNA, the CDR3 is TGTGCCAGCAGATCAGGGACAAGTGAAGCTTTCTTT.

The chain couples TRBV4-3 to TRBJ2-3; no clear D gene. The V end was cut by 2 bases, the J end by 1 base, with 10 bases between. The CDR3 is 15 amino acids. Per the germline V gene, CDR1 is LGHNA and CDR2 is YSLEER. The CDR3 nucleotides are TGCGCCAGCAGCCAATTTTCGGGCCGCACAGATACGCAGTATTTT. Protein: CASSQFSGRTDTQYF.

The CDR3 DNA reads TGTGCCAGCAGCTCTCGGGGGGGCCTCAACGAGCAGTACTTC. It encodes CASSSRGGLNEQYF. The gene calls are TRBV9 and TRBJ2-7; TRBD2 matches at 8 bases. Trimming cost V 4 bases and J 5 bases; bases outside gene matches: 8. Germline CDR1 is SGDLS and CDR2 is YYNGEE. The CDR3 sequence is 14 residues long.

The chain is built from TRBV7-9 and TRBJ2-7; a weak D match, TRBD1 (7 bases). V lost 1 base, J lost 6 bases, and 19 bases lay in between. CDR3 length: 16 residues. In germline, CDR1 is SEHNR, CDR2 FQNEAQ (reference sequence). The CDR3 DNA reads TGTGCCAGCAGCTTAGACCGTGTGGACAGGAGGGCCGAGCAGTACTTC. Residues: CASSLDRVDRRAEQYF.

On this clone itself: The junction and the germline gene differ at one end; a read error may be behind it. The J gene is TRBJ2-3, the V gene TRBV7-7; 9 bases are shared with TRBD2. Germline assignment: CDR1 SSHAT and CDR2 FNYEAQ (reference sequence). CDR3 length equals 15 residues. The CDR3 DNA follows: TGTGCTAGCAGCCTAGCGGGGTCTAGCACAGATACGCAGTATTTT. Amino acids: CASSLAGSSTDTQYF.

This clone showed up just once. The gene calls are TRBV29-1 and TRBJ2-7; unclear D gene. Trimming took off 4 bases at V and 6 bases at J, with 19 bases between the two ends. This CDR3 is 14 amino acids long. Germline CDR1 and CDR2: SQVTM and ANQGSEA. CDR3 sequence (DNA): TGCAGCGTTGGGGCTAAGGTAGGAGCAGGCGAGCAGTACTTC. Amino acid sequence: CSVGAKVGAGEQYF.

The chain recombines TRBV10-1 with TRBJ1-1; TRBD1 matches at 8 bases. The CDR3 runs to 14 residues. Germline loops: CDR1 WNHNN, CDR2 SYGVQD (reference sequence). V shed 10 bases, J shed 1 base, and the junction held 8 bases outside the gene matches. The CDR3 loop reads CATFYRGGNTEAFF. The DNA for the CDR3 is TGCGCCACTTTTTACAGGGGGGGGAACACTGAAGCTTTCTTT.

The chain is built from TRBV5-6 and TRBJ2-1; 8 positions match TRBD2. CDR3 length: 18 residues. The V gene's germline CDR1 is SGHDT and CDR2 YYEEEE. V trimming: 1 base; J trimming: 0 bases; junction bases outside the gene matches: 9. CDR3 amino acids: CASSLLGSGGFSYNEQFF. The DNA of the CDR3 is TGTGCCAGCAGCTTGCTTGGCAGCGGGGGTTTCTCCTACAATGAGCAGTTCTTC.

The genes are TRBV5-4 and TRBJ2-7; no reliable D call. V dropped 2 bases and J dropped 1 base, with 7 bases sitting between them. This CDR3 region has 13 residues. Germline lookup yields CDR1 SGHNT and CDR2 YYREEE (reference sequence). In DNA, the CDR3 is TGTGCCAGCAGCTTCGCGGATTCCTACGAGCAGTACTTC. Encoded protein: CASSFADSYEQYF.

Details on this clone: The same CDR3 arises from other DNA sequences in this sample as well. This CDR3 is CASSVKQGGTEAFF. DNA of the CDR3: TGTGCCAGCAGCGTAAAACAGGGAGGGACTGAAGCTTTCTTT. This chain connects TRBV9 to TRBJ1-1; possible D gene TRBD1, 6 bases. The V end lost 1 base, the J end lost 5 bases, and 12 bases lay between the germline ends. The CDR3 is made up of 14 amino acids. Germline lookup yields CDR1 SGDLS and CDR2 YYNGEE.

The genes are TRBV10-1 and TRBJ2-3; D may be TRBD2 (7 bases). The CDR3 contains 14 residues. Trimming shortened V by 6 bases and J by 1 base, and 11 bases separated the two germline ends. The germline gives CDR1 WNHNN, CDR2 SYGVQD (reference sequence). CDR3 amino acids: CASSGGGGTDTQYF. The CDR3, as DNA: TGCGCCAGCAGCGGCGGGGGCGGCACAGATACGCAGTATTTT.

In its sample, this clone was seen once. CDR3 nucleotides: TGTGCCAGCAGCCCTTCTGCGGGACACCTCTATGGCTACACCTTC. It codes for CASSPSAGHLYGYTF. The chain joins TRBV7-9 to TRBJ1-2; a possible D gene is TRBD1 (6 bases). Germline CDR1 reads SEHNR; CDR2 reads FQNEAQ (reference sequence). The CDR3 extends over 15 amino acids. The V end lost 5 bases, the J end lost 4 bases, and 17 bases lay between the germline ends. The full variable domain, its missing parts supplied by reference TRBV7-9 and TRBJ1-2, is DTGVSQNPRHKITKRGQNVTFRCDPISEHNRLYWYRQTLGQGPEFLTYFQNEAQLEKSRLLSDRFSAERPKGSFSTLEIQRTEQGDSAMYLCASSPSAGHLYGYTFGSGTRLTVV.

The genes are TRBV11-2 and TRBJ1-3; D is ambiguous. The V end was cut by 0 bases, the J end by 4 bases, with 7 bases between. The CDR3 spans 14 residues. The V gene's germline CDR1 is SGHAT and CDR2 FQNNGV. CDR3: CASSLEWRGNTIYF. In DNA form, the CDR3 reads TGTGCCAGCAGCTTAGAGTGGCGGGGAAACACCATATATTTT.

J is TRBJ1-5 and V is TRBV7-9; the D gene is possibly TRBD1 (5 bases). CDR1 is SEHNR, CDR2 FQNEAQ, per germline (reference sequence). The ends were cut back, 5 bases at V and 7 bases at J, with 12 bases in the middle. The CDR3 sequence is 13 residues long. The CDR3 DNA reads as TGTGCCAGCAGCCGGGACGGTGACCAGCCCCAGCATTTT. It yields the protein CASSRDGDQPQHF. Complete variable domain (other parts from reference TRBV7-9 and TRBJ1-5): DTGVSQNPRHKITKRGQNVTFRCDPISEHNRLYWYRQTLGQGPEFLTYFQNEAQLEKSRLLSDRFSAERPKGSFSTLEIQRTEQGDSAMYLCASSRDGDQPQHFGDGTRLSIL.

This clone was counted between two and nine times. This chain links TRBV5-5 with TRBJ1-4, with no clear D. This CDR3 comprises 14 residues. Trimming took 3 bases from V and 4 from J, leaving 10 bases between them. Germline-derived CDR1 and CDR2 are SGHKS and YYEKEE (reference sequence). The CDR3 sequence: CASSYTGFNEKLFF. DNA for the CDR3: TGTGCCAGCAGCTACACGGGGTTTAATGAAAAACTGTTTTTT. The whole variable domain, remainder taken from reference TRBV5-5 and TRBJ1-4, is DAGVTQSPTHLIKTRGQQVTLRCSPISGHKSVSWYQQVLGQGPQFIFQYYEKEERGRGNFPDRFSARQFPNYSSELNVNALLLGDSALYLCASSYTGFNEKLFFGSGTQLSVL.

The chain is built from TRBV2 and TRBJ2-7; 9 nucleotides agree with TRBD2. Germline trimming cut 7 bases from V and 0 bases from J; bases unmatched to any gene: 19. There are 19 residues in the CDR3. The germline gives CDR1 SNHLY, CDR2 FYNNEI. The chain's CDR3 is CASTPVEKRLAVASYEQYF. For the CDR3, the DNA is TGTGCCAGCACACCCGTCGAAAAAAGACTAGCGGTAGCCTCCTACGAGCAGTACTTC.

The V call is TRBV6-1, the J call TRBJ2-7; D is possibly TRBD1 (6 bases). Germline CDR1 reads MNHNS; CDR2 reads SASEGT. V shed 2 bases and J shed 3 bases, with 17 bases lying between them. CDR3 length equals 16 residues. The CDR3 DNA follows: TGTGCCAGCAGTGAACCGGGACACAGGGACCACTACGAGCAGTACTTC. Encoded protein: CASSEPGHRDHYEQYF.